A selection of T cell receptor beta chains follows, all from one sample in a study of identical twins. TCRdb re-derived calls from the 5' RACE reads in MiXCR, one entry per CDR3 protein. The repertoire holds 600,000 to 700,000 distinct CDR3 sequences, with around 20% as singletons. This same sample was also part of a study on T cells expressing NK-cell markers.

The sequencing input was PBMCs. These receptors originate from a woman between 18 and 30 years old in good health. Both conserved end residues are part of each CDR3. A D gene is named only where the DNA matches it firmly. Clone size appears in some rows only: once, few, many, or a class for an expanded clone.

>12|-|TRBV13|many|TRBJ2-7
CASSLPGNEQYF
TGTGCCAGCAGCTTACCAGGTAACGAGCAGTACTTC
>14|-|TRBV19|few|TRBJ2-1
CASSISGVSNEQFF
TGTGCCAGTAGTATATCCGGGGTCTCCAATGAGCAGTTCTTC
>13|-|TRBV5-1|few|TRBJ2-5
CASSLMGAETQYF
TGCGCCAGCAGCTTGATGGGTGCGGAGACCCAGTACTTC
>17|-|TRBV6-5|-|TRBJ2-5
CASSYESLAGVQETQYF
TGTGCCAGCAGTTACGAGTCTTTAGCCGGGGTCCAAGAGACCCAGTACTTC
>17|-|TRBV10-3|-|TRBJ2-1
CAISESGTGKAYNEQFF
TGTGCCATCAGTGAGTCCGGGACGGGTAAGGCCTACAATGAGCAGTTCTTC
>16|TRBD2|TRBV6-5|-|TRBJ2-1
CASSYRGLVTYNEQFF
TGTGCCAGCAGTTACCGGGGACTAGTAACCTACAATGAGCAGTTCTTC
>15|-|TRBV10-1|-|TRBJ2-1
CASRESRGAHNEQFF
TGCGCCAGCAGAGAGTCGAGGGGGGCGCACAATGAGCAGTTCTTC
>10|-|TRBV20-1|many|TRBJ2-1
CSAGRNEQFF
TGCAGTGCTGGCCGGAATGAGCAGTTCTTC
>14|TRBD2|TRBV7-2|once|TRBJ2-2
CASRKIRGAGELFF
TGTGCCAGCAGAAAAATTCGGGGGGCCGGGGAGCTGTTTTTT
>16|-|TRBV6-1|many|TRBJ2-1
CASSPLKGTTYNEQFF
TGTGCCAGCAGCCCCCTAAAGGGGACGACCTACAATGAGCAGTTCTTC
>15|-|TRBV6-5|few|TRBJ2-5
CASSYSRGLGGTQYF
TGTGCCAGCAGTTACTCGAGGGGCCTGGGCGGTACCCAGTACTTC
>15|TRBD2|TRBV9|-|TRBJ2-5
CASSQSGGLQETQYF
TGTGCCAGCAGTCAAAGCGGGGGCCTACAAGAGACCCAGTACTTC
>13|TRBD1|TRBV7-3|many|TRBJ1-2
CASSWADRGGYTF
TGTGCCAGCAGCTGGGCGGACAGGGGAGGCTACACCTTC
>14|-|TRBV12-3/TRBV12-4|-|TRBJ2-2
CASSHTTNTGELFF
TGTGCCAGCAGTCATACAACGAACACCGGGGAGCTGTTTTTT
>13|-|TRBV29-1|-|TRBJ2-1
CSVRLSSYNEQFF
TGCAGCGTTAGGTTGTCCTCCTACAATGAGCAGTTCTTC
>13|-|TRBV7-2|-|TRBJ2-3
CASSQNERDTQYF
TGTGCCAGCAGTCAGAACGAAAGGGATACGCAGTATTTT
>12|-|TRBV12-3/TRBV12-4|-|TRBJ1-1
CASSFMASEAFF
TGTGCCAGCAGTTTTATGGCCTCTGAAGCTTTCTTT
>14|TRBD1|TRBV3-1|-|TRBJ2-3
CASSPRDRGFTQYF
TGTGCCAGCAGCCCCAGGGACAGGGGATTTACGCAGTATTTT
>15|TRBD2|TRBV20-1|-|TRBJ2-4
CSIILAGGQKNIQYF
TGCAGCATCATTTTAGCGGGGGGACAGAAAAACATTCAGTACTTC
>14|-|TRBV5-1|few|TRBJ2-7
CASSSVALSGEQYF
TGCGCCAGCAGCTCGGTCGCCCTTTCAGGAGAGCAGTACTTC
>13|-|TRBV20-1|few|TRBJ2-1
CSAREGDFPQGFF
TGCAGTGCCAGAGAGGGAGACTTCCCCCAGGGGTTCTTC
>16|TRBD2|TRBV15|few|TRBJ2-1
CATSRDRGLAQDEQFF
TGTGCCACCAGCAGAGATAGGGGACTAGCGCAGGATGAGCAGTTCTTC
>14|TRBD1|TRBV7-9|few|TRBJ2-3
CASSPRGRGDTQYF
TGTGCCAGCAGCCCCAGGGGGCGCGGAGATACGCAGTATTTT
>13|TRBD1|TRBV20-1|-|TRBJ2-3
CSARSQGADTQYF
TGCAGTGCTAGGTCTCAGGGGGCAGATACGCAGTATTTT
>13|TRBD2|TRBV11-2|-|TRBJ2-7
CASSLEARVSGDF
TGTGCCAGCAGCTTAGAGGCGCGGGTTAGCGGGGACTTC